This TCR beta chain was observed in a study of beta chain features in type 1 diabetes. Trimming left V 2 bases short and J 8 bases short, with 9 bases between. The germline CDR1 and CDR2 sequences are SGHAT and FQNNGV. The CDR3 consists of 13 residues. Reverse transcription of all isolated RNA meant that expressed TCRB transcripts were sequenced. The repertoire was sequenced with immunoSEQ multiplex PCR; TCRdb's copy has only in-frame clones and lacks some. This table holds about 900,000 clones, roughly a sixth found once. Isolation of CD4+ naive, central memory, regulatory and stem cell-like memory cells was achieved by sorting via CD45RO/CCR7/CD25/CD127/CD95/CD27.

This TCR derives from a woman aged 18-29 years in good health. Source material: naive CD4+ T cells from blood. The chain recombines TRBV11-2 with TRBJ2-2; TRBD2 might be the D (6 bases). Here the CDR3 reads CASSLKGTGELFF. DNA of the CDR3: TGTGCCAGCAGCTTAAAGGGGACTGGGGAGCTGTTTTTT. Full variable domain (missing parts from reference TRBV11-2 and TRBJ2-2): EAGVAQSPRYKIIEKRQSVAFWCNPISGHATLYWYQQILGQGPKLLIQFQNNGVVDDSQLPKDRFSAERLKGVDSTLKIQPAKLEDSAVYLCASSLKGTGELFFGEGSRLTVL.